What follows describes a single T cell receptor (beta chain). The data stem from a study of blood T cell repertoires in COVID-19. For the study at large: There were acute and convalescent COVID-19 samples, and they came from the United States, Italy and Spain. In each case, the material was cDNA or gDNA derived from T cells, B-cell-depleted T cells, or PBMCs.

V lost 5 bases, J lost 5 bases, and 12 bases stayed unmatched. The CDR3 extends over 15 amino acids. The V gene's germline CDR1 is SGHAT and CDR2 FQNNGV. Study processing details: Nucleated cell counts were estimated from reference gene primer amplification. Method: immunoSEQ multiplex PCR; TCRdb's copy keeps in-frame clones and lacks some. V and J calls and clone size are those listed in that table; D and trimming were worked out from the DNA. The data hold fewer than 200,000 clones, with about 85% observed a single time. The sequenced material came from peripheral blood. This receptor was obtained from a woman in her sixties or seventies with acute or convalescent COVID-19. This chain uses TRBV11-2 with TRBJ2-7; 7 bases agree with TRBD1. The CDR3 DNA sequence: TGTGCCAGCAGCCAAATAACAGGGGCAGGAAACGAGCAGTACTTC. Protein product: CASSQITGAGNEQYF.